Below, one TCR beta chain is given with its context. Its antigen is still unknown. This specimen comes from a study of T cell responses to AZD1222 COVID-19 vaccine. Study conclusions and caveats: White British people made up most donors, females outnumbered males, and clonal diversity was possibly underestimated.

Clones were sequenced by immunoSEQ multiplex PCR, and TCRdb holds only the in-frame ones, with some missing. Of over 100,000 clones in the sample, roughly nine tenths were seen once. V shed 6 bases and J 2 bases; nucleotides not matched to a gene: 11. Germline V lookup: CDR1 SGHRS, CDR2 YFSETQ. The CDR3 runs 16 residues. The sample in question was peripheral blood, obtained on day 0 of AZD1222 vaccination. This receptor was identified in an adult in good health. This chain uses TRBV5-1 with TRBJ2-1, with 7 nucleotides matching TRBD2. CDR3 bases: TGCGCCAGCATAAAAACCCGCGGGAGCCCCTACAATGAGCAGTTCTTC. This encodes CASIKTRGSPYNEQFF.